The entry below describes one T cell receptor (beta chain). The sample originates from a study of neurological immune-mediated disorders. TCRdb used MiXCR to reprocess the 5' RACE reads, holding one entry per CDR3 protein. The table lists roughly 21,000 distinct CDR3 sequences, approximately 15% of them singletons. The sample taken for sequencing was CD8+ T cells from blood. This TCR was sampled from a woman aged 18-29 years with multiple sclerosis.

CDR3 nucleotide sequence: TGTGCCACCGCCAGGGGAGATAGCACAGATACGCAGTATTTT. The encoded protein is CATARGDSTDTQYF. The chain recombines TRBV10-3 with TRBJ2-3, with a tentative D call TRBD1 (6 bases). CDR1 ENHRY and CDR2 SYGVKD come from the germline V gene. The CDR3 spans 14 residues. V was cut by 10 bases and J by 0 bases, with 14 bases left in between.